This T cell receptor (beta chain) originates from a study of response to subunit inactivated influenza vaccine. One entry per CDR3 protein results from TCRdb running MiXCR on the RT-PCR reads. Found here are 500,000 to 550,000 distinct CDR3 sequences, 6.5% to 8% of them singletons; the top ten hold 10% to 15%. CDR3 size: 14 residues. V lost 7 bases and J lost 1, with 13 bases in between. CDR1 is MDHEN, CDR2 SYDVKM, per germline. This clonotype appeared many times. Sequenced material: PBMCs from blood, taken about 23 months after vaccination. This TCR derives from a man aged 45 to 70 who received an inactivated influenza vaccine. The gene calls are TRBV28 and TRBJ2-5; perhaps TRBD1 as D (5 bases). DNA for the CDR3: TGTGCCAGCATCAAATTGGGGCTCCAAGAGACCCAGTACTTC. As protein: CASIKLGLQETQYF. Full variable domain (remainder filled in from reference TRBV28 and TRBJ2-5): DVKVTQSSRYLVKRTGEKVFLECVQDMDHENMFWYRQDPGLGLRLIYFSYDVKMKEKGDIPEGYSVSREKKERFSLILESASTNQTSMYLCASIKLGLQETQYFGPGTRLLVL.